The rows below give T cell receptor beta chains drawn from one sample of a study of low-dose radiotherapy and immunotherapy resistance in tumors. TCRdb re-derived calls from the reads in MiXCR, one entry per CDR3 protein. The sample carries 35,000 to 50,000 distinct CDR3 sequences, around 25% recorded once. The starting material was PBMCs, obtained after low-dose radiotherapy plus immunotherapy. The source of these receptors is a male donor with prostate cancer. The CDR3 runs from the conserved cysteine through the conserved F or W. The D gene is left open where the match is weak. The size of a clone is reported for some rows only, either as once, few or many, or as a class for expanded clones.

clone_size	v_call	d_call	j_call	cdr3_nt	cdr3_aa
few	TRBV6-1	NA	TRBJ2-7	TGTGCCAGCAGGAGGGACGGACCTCAGCAGTACTTC	CASRRDGPQQYF
many	TRBV9	NA	TRBJ1-1	TGTGCCAGCAGCGTCGGGGGACGAGTCGAAAACACTGAAGCTTTCTTT	CASSVGGRVENTEAFF
many	TRBV4-1	NA	TRBJ1-1	TGCGCCAGCAGCCAGGTCCTGTATCGGGGAACTGAAGCTTTCTTT	CASSQVLYRGTEAFF
NA	TRBV7-9	TRBD1	TRBJ1-2	TGTGCCAGCAGCTTAGGGGGGACAGCTAAGCACTATGGCTACACCTTC	CASSLGGTAKHYGYTF
many	TRBV4-2	TRBD2	TRBJ2-7	TGTGCCAGCAGCCTAGGCTCCCAGGGGATAGCGGGGGGACTCTTCCGCTACGAGCAGTACTTC	CASSLGSQGIAGGLFRYEQYF
many	TRBV7-9	TRBD1	TRBJ2-5	TGTGCCAGCAGCCCCTTGGGACAGGGGGCAGGGACCCAGTACTTC	CASSPLGQGAGTQYF
many	TRBV12-5	NA	TRBJ1-2	TGTGCTAGTGCACCCCATAACTATGGCTACACCTTC	CASAPHNYGYTF
NA	TRBV3-1	TRBD1	TRBJ1-1	TGTGCCAGCAGCCTCGCCGGGACAGTGAACACTGAAGCTTTCTTT	CASSLAGTVNTEAFF
many	TRBV4-1	NA	TRBJ2-1	TGCGCCAGCAGCCACCCGGATCCAAGAAACAATGAGCAGTTCTTC	CASSHPDPRNNEQFF
NA	TRBV12-3/TRBV12-4	NA	TRBJ1-1	TGTGCCAGCAGCTTGACTGCGAACACTGAAGCTTTCTTT	CASSLTANTEAFF
few	TRBV11-2	NA	TRBJ2-7	TGTGCCAGCAGCTCCCCTCGATATGGGGTCCACGAGCAGTACTTC	CASSSPRYGVHEQYF
many	TRBV18	NA	TRBJ2-2	TGTGCCAGCTCCCCTCTTGGGAGAGGAAACACCGGGGAGCTGTTTTTT	CASSPLGRGNTGELFF
NA	TRBV3-1	NA	TRBJ1-2	TGTGCCAGCAGCACAACAAGCGCGGACCTTGGAAGCTACACCTTC	CASSTTSADLGSYTF
NA	TRBV28	NA	TRBJ2-2	TGTGCCACTATCAGGCGAGATTCGAACACCGGGGAGCTGTTTTTT	CATIRRDSNTGELFF
many	TRBV7-7	TRBD2	TRBJ2-7	TGTGCCAGCAGCCTAGCGGGTTCCTACGAGCAGTACTTC	CASSLAGSYEQYF
many	TRBV28	NA	TRBJ2-7	TGTGCCAGCAGACATGGGACGGTTCCCTACGAGCAGTACTTC	CASRHGTVPYEQYF
NA	TRBV27	TRBD1	TRBJ2-2	TGTGCCAGCAGTCTCCGGGACAGGGGGTATCCCGGGGAGCTGTTTTTT	CASSLRDRGYPGELFF
medium-sized	TRBV28	NA	TRBJ2-6	TGTGCCAGCACGGATGCGGGGGCAGGCGGGGCCAACGTCCTGACTTTC	CASTDAGAGGANVLTF
many	TRBV20-1	TRBD1	TRBJ1-5	TGCAGTGCTAGAACGGCCGGGACAGGGGCCCAGCCCCAGCATTTT	CSARTAGTGAQPQHF
many	TRBV4-2	TRBD1	TRBJ2-1	TGTGCCAGCAGCCAAGTCGGGACAGGGGGCGGCGATGAGCAGTTCTTC	CASSQVGTGGGDEQFF
many	TRBV5-1	NA	TRBJ1-2	TGCGCCAGCAGCTTAGAAGGTGTAGGGGCGGATGGCTACACCTTC	CASSLEGVGADGYTF
many	TRBV7-9	NA	TRBJ2-1	TGTGCCAGCAGCTCGGCAGGGATCAGAGGCAATGAGCAGTTCTTC	CASSSAGIRGNEQFF
many	TRBV20-1	NA	TRBJ2-1	TGCAGTGCTTGGAGGGGGCCTTACAATGAGCAGTTCTTC	CSAWRGPYNEQFF
NA	TRBV5-1	NA	TRBJ2-2	NA	CASTNQTSMYLCASSSVSGELFF
many	TRBV2	NA	TRBJ2-3	TGTGCCAGCAGTGAGGAACGTACGCAGTATTTT	CASSEERTQYF
many	TRBV29-1	TRBD1	TRBJ2-7	TGCAGCGTTGGGACAGGTCAAACCTACGAGCAGTACTTC	CSVGTGQTYEQYF
many	TRBV12-3/TRBV12-4	NA	TRBJ2-1	TGTGCCAGCACCCAGATAAGCGGGCCCTACAATGAGCAGTTCTTC	CASTQISGPYNEQFF
many	TRBV5-1	TRBD1	TRBJ1-4	TGCGCCAGCAGCTTGTCTCCGACAGGGGGGAATGAAAAACTGTTTTTT	CASSLSPTGGNEKLFF
many	TRBV28	NA	TRBJ1-4	TGTGCCAGCAGACCCGGGGGGCCCCTGAATGAAAAACTGTTTTTT	CASRPGGPLNEKLFF
many	TRBV20-1	NA	TRBJ1-2	TGCAGTGCTAGGATACAGGGAAAGGGTGGCTACACCTTC	CSARIQGKGGYTF
many	TRBV5-6	TRBD2	TRBJ2-3	TGTGCCAGCAGCTCTCAAACGGGACTAGCGGGGGATTTACCAGATACGCAGTATTTT	CASSSQTGLAGDLPDTQYF
many	TRBV15	NA	TRBJ2-2	TGTGCCACCAGCAGCGGGCCTGAGGGGGAGCTGTTTTTT	CATSSGPEGELFF
many	TRBV11-2	NA	TRBJ2-1	TGTGCCAGCAGCTCGGGACTGGGAAGCTCCTACAATGAGCAGTTCTTC	CASSSGLGSSYNEQFF
many	TRBV30	TRBD1	TRBJ2-7	TGTGCCTGGAGCGACAGGGCTTACGAGCAGTACTTC	CAWSDRAYEQYF
many	TRBV12-3/TRBV12-4	TRBD2	TRBJ2-1	TGTGCCAGCAGCCCCTTAGCGGGTCTGGACTACAATGAGCAGTTCTTC	CASSPLAGLDYNEQFF
many	TRBV5-1	NA	TRBJ1-2	TGCGCCAGCAGCTTGGGACAGAACTATGGCTACACCTTC	CASSLGQNYGYTF
many	TRBV2	TRBD1	TRBJ1-2	TGTGCCAGCAGTGAAATCTCGACAGGGAACTATGGCTACACCTTC	CASSEISTGNYGYTF
many	TRBV29-1	TRBD1	TRBJ2-4	TGCAGCGTTGAATGGGACAGGAAAAACATTCAGTACTTC	CSVEWDRKNIQYF
many	TRBV5-1	TRBD1	TRBJ1-1	TGCGCCAGCAGCTTGGACCCTACAGGGGCGACTGAAGCTTTCTTT	CASSLDPTGATEAFF
NA	TRBV4-1	NA	TRBJ2-5	TGCGCCAGCAGCCAAGATAACAGTCAAGAGACCCAGTACTTC	CASSQDNSQETQYF
many	TRBV27	TRBD2	TRBJ2-5	TGTGCCAGCAGTTCCCCCCAAGCTAGCGGAACACAAGAGACCCAGTACTTC	CASSSPQASGTQETQYF
many	TRBV7-9	NA	TRBJ2-7	TGTGCCAGCAGCCCCCGAGGCGCTAGCTACGAGCAGTACTTC	CASSPRGASYEQYF
few	TRBV6-6	NA	TRBJ1-3	TGTGCCAGCAGCTACGGGCCGGTGGAAAACACCATATATTTT	CASSYGPVENTIYF
NA	TRBV18	NA	TRBJ2-7	TGTGCCAGCTCACCACCGCGACAGCCCTACGAGCAGTACTTC	CASSPPRQPYEQYF
NA	TRBV4-3	TRBD1	TRBJ1-6	TGCGCCAGCAGCCCCGGACAGGGGAATTCACCCCTCCACTTT	CASSPGQGNSPLHF
many	TRBV5-1	NA	TRBJ2-1	TGCGCCAGCAGCACGGACTCACCCACCCGGAATGAGCAGTTCTTC	CASSTDSPTRNEQFF
few	TRBV7-8	NA	TRBJ2-6	TGTGCCAGCAGCTTAGATACTAGCACTGGGGCCAACGTCCTGACTTTC	CASSLDTSTGANVLTF
many	TRBV20-1	NA	TRBJ2-7	TGCAGTGCTAGAGACCGAAGGGGGATGCTCGAGCAGTACTTC	CSARDRRGMLEQYF
NA	TRBV2	NA	TRBJ2-7	TGTGCCAGCAGAAAACCTGGGGGGGCCTCCTACGAGCAGTACTTC	CASRKPGGASYEQYF
NA	TRBV28	TRBD1	TRBJ2-3	TGTGCCAGCTGCGGGACAGGGACAGATACGCAGTATTTT	CASCGTGTDTQYF
many	TRBV9	TRBD2	TRBJ2-5	TGTGCCAGCAGCGTAGCGGCGGGGGATCAAGAGACCCAGTACTTC	CASSVAAGDQETQYF
once	TRBV12-3/TRBV12-4	TRBD1	TRBJ2-7	TGTGCCAGCAGTGTTCGGGACAGCTCCTACGAGCAGTACTTC	CASSVRDSSYEQYF
few	TRBV9	NA	TRBJ2-5	TGTGCCAGCAGCCCCTCCGGGCAGGGGGGTAGTGAGACCCAGTACTTC	CASSPSGQGGSETQYF
many	TRBV3-1	TRBD1	TRBJ1-1	TGTGCCAGCAGCCGGACGACAGGGGCGGGGGAAGCTTTCTTT	CASSRTTGAGEAFF